The next 21 T cell receptor beta chains were all read from a single sample in a study of shared clonotypes between healthy human individuals. The repertoire was sequenced with immunoSEQ multiplex PCR; TCRdb's copy has only in-frame clones and lacks some. The table has 2,500,000 or so clones, approximately 90% seen once. Input material: naive CD4+ T cells sorted from blood. The subset here: CD45RA+ positively selected. The receptors were gathered from a man aged 18 to 29 in good health.

This clone was picked up one time. The rearrangement joins TRBV7-2 to TRBJ1-1; no definite D call. The CDR3 is 15 residues long. V lost 7 bases and J lost 1, with 16 bases in between. Per germline, CDR1 SGHTA and CDR2 FQGNSA. In DNA form, the CDR3 reads TGTGCCAGCACCTCGGGCAGGCGGGCGAACACTGAAGCTTTCTTT. Amino acids: CASTSGRRANTEAFF.

With respect to this clone: Other DNA variants within this sample encode the same CDR3. The chain links TRBV5-4 to TRBJ2-5; 10 nucleotides line up with TRBD2. After removal of 0 bases from V and 2 bases from J, the junction contained 4 bases not matched to a gene. This CDR3 region has 16 residues. Per germline, CDR1 SGHNT and CDR2 YYREEE (reference sequence). The CDR3 here is CASSLALAGGQETQYF. The DNA for the CDR3 is TGTGCCAGCAGCTTGGCCTTAGCGGGGGGACAAGAGACCCAGTACTTC.

The rearrangement joins TRBV28 to TRBJ2-3; D tentatively reads TRBD1 or TRBD2 (5 bases each). With 5 bases removed from V and 6 bases from J, the gap between germline ends came to 18 bases. The V gene's germline CDR1 is MDHEN and CDR2 SYDVKM. The CDR3 length is 15 residues. The CDR3 coding sequence is TGTGCCAGCAGTGTACTCCGGGACCAGCGCGATACGCAGTATTTT. Protein product: CASSVLRDQRDTQYF.

The V gene is TRBV30, the J gene TRBJ2-7; TRBD2 is a possible D gene (7 bases). V dropped 3 bases and J dropped 4 bases, with 22 bases sitting between them. Germline CDR1 and CDR2: GTSNPN and SVGIG (reference sequence). The length of the CDR3 is 16 residues. The CDR3 loop is CAWSPGPGGDLYEQYF. In DNA form, the CDR3 reads TGTGCCTGGAGCCCGGGGCCGGGGGGCGACTTATACGAGCAGTACTTC.

The J gene is TRBJ1-5, the V gene TRBV19; D gene ambiguous. This CDR3 is built from 16 residues. The V and J ends lost 6 bases and 0 bases respectively, with 15 bases between them. CDR1 and CDR2 from the germline V gene are LNHDA and SQIVND (reference sequence). The CDR3 region is CASSLLEGYSNQPQHF. DNA of the CDR3: TGTGCCAGTAGCCTCTTAGAGGGATATAGCAATCAGCCCCAGCATTTT. Complete variable domain (other parts from reference TRBV19 and TRBJ1-5): DGGITQSPKYLFRKEGQNVTLSCEQNLNHDAMYWYRQDPGQGLRLIYYSQIVNDFQKGDIAEGYSVSREKKESFPLTVTSAQKNPTAFYLCASSLLEGYSNQPQHFGDGTRLSIL.

The genes are TRBV28 and TRBJ2-5, with 9 bases aligning to TRBD2. This CDR3 region has 16 residues. Trimming at V came to 5 bases and at J to 4 bases, leaving 11 bases not matched to a gene. Germline V gives CDR1 MDHEN, CDR2 SYDVKM. The CDR3 region is CASSPIAGEGRETQYF. CDR3 DNA sequence: TGTGCCAGCAGTCCGATAGCGGGGGAAGGACGAGAGACCCAGTACTTC.

This chain joins TRBV6-1 and TRBJ1-4; maybe TRBD1 (6 bases). Germline V CDR1 and CDR2: MNHNS, SASEGT. V gave up 3 bases and J gave up 8 bases, with 16 bases separating them. The CDR3 contains 15 residues. The CDR3 protein is CASSDPGRGGEKLFF. In DNA, the CDR3 is TGTGCCAGCAGTGATCCTGGCAGGGGAGGGGAAAAACTGTTTTTT.

The chain carries TRBV19 and TRBJ1-2; TRBD1 aligns across 9 bases. The length of the CDR3 is 14 residues. Germline loops: CDR1 LNHDA, CDR2 SQIVND (reference sequence). The V and J ends lost 5 bases and 7 bases, in that order; junction bases with no gene match: 8. The CDR3 is CASSAQGQGFGYTF. CDR3 DNA: TGTGCCAGTAGTGCCCAAGGACAGGGGTTTGGCTACACCTTC.

This chain connects TRBV30 to TRBJ1-4; D is possibly TRBD1 (5 bases). The CDR3 covers 12 residues. Germline V gene sequence: CDR1 GTSNPN, CDR2 SVGIG (reference sequence). The V and J ends lost 2 bases and 8 bases respectively, with 9 bases between them. CDR3 in amino acids: CAWSPGGEKLFF. The CDR3 DNA sequence: TGTGCCTGGAGTCCGGGGGGGGAAAAACTGTTTTTT.

The rearrangement joins TRBV10-3 to TRBJ2-6, with 9 bases fitting TRBD1. With V trimmed by 3 bases and J by 12 bases, 9 bases remained unmatched. This CDR3 comprises 15 residues. Germline loops: CDR1 ENHRY, CDR2 SYGVKD. The CDR3 protein is CAISELDRGYTVLTF. For the CDR3, the DNA is TGTGCCATCAGTGAACTCGACAGGGGGTACACCGTCCTGACTTTC.

The chain is built from TRBV5-1 and TRBJ1-2; TRBD1 agrees at 7 bases. CDR3 length equals 15 residues. Trimming removed 0 bases from V and 6 bases from J; junction bases left unmatched: 8. Per germline, CDR1 SGHRS and CDR2 YFSETQ. The CDR3 DNA is TGCGCCAGCAGCTTGGAGGCCAGGGGGTCAGATGGCTACACCTTC. Encoded protein: CASSLEARGSDGYTF. The variable domain in full, with the rest retrieved from reference TRBV5-1 and TRBJ1-2, is KAGVTQTPRYLIKTRGQQVTLSCSPISGHRSVSWYQQTPGQGLQFLFEYFSETQRNKGNFPGRFSGRQFSNSRSEMNVSTLELGDSALYLCASSLEARGSDGYTFGSGTRLTVV.

Comments on this clone: Possible read error: a much larger clone is one base away. Other DNA sequences in this specimen translate into the identical CDR3. The CDR3 sequence: CAWSGQGSTEAFF. DNA of the CDR3: TGTGCCTGGAGTGGACAGGGGAGCACTGAAGCTTTCTTT. This chain joins TRBV30 and TRBJ1-1; 8 nucleotides agree with TRBD1. The CDR3 loop spans 13 amino acids. V trimming: 1 base; J trimming: 4 bases; junction bases outside the gene matches: 2. The germline CDR1 and CDR2 sequences are GTSNPN and SVGIG (reference sequence).

The genes are TRBV9 and TRBJ2-7; D is ambiguous. V was trimmed by 7 bases and J by 2 bases, leaving 7 bases between them. This CDR3 has 11 residues. Germline-derived CDR1 and CDR2 are SGDLS and YYNGEE. CDR3: CASGHTYEQYF. The CDR3 DNA follows: TGTGCCAGCGGGCATACCTACGAGCAGTACTTC.

The chain has TRBV6-1 and TRBJ2-7; D is ambiguous. Germline CDR1 MNHNS, CDR2 SASEGT. V was pared by 6 bases and J by 4 bases, with 13 bases between. This CDR3 has 13 amino acids. DNA of the CDR3: TGTGCCAGCAGGGACGCCGGAACGTACGAGCAGTACTTC. Translating gives CASRDAGTYEQYF.

The chain carries TRBV11-2 and TRBJ2-1; no clear D. V was pared by 2 bases and J by 0 bases, with 11 bases between. Germline values: CDR1 SGHAT, CDR2 FQNNGV. The CDR3 loop spans 16 amino acids. Here the CDR3 reads CASSLRAVSSYNEQFF. DNA of the CDR3: TGTGCCAGCAGCTTACGCGCGGTTAGCTCCTACAATGAGCAGTTCTTC. Complete variable domain (other parts from reference TRBV11-2 and TRBJ2-1): EAGVAQSPRYKIIEKRQSVAFWCNPISGHATLYWYQQILGQGPKLLIQFQNNGVVDDSQLPKDRFSAERLKGVDSTLKIQPAKLEDSAVYLCASSLRAVSSYNEQFFGPGTRLTVL.

This sequence joins TRBV9 and TRBJ1-2; no clear D. V was trimmed by 2 bases and J by 3 bases, leaving 8 bases between them. This CDR3 has 13 amino acids. The germline V gene encodes CDR1 SGDLS and CDR2 YYNGEE. For the CDR3, the DNA is TGTGCCAGCAGCGTGGCGGGCCACTATGGCTACACCTTC. Translated: CASSVAGHYGYTF. The full variable domain, in which reference TRBV9 and TRBJ1-2 provide the parts outside the CDR3, is DSGVTQTPKHLITATGQRVTLRCSPRSGDLSVYWYQQSLDQGLQFLIQYYNGEERAKGNILERFSAQQFPDLHSELNLSSLELGDSALYFCASSVAGHYGYTFGSGTRLTVV.

The CDR3 sequence is CAISGQGEPQHF. The CDR3 DNA is TGTGCCATCAGCGGACAGGGCGAGCCCCAGCATTTT. The V and J genes are TRBV10-3 and TRBJ1-5, with 8 bases identical to TRBD1. The CDR3 totals 12 residues. Losses at the gene ends were 6 bases for V and 8 bases for J; bases not matched to a gene: 3. From germline, CDR1 is ENHRY and CDR2 SYGVKD.

This chain links TRBV6-4 with TRBJ1-2, with no clear D. This CDR3 is built from 14 residues. Germline assignment: CDR1 MRHNA and CDR2 SNTAGT. V lost 2 bases and J lost 0, with 7 bases in between. CDR3 region: CASSDGFSNYGYTF. In DNA form, the CDR3 reads TGTGCCAGCAGTGACGGTTTTTCTAACTATGGCTACACCTTC.

The J gene is TRBJ2-3, the V gene TRBV11-3; a weak D match, TRBD2 (5 bases). Deletions cut 1 base from V and 3 bases from J, with 8 bases between. Germline V gene sequence: CDR1 SGHNT, CDR2 YENEEA. CDR3 length: 14 amino acids. The CDR3 DNA sequence: TGTGCCAGCAGCTTAGGGGGAGTGACAGATACGCAGTATTTT. Amino acid sequence: CASSLGGVTDTQYF.

The rearrangement uses TRBV27 and TRBJ1-6; D gene uncertain. V was trimmed by 4 bases and J by 0 bases, leaving 16 bases between them. Germline V gives CDR1 MNHEY, CDR2 SMNVEV (reference sequence). The CDR3 runs to 18 residues. Written as DNA, the CDR3 is TGTGCCAGCAGTTCCACAAAAGGACTCCCCTCCTATAATTCACCCCTCCACTTT. Amino acid sequence: CASSSTKGLPSYNSPLHF.

This chain uses TRBV6-6 with TRBJ2-7; 7 nucleotides align to TRBD1. The CDR3 extends over 14 amino acids. The V gene's germline CDR1 is MNHNY and CDR2 SVGAGI (reference sequence). Trimming took 5 bases from V and 3 from J; bases not matched to a gene: 7. CDR3 DNA sequence: TGTGCCAGCAGTACGACACAGGGGAACTACGAGCAGTACTTC. It specifies CASSTTQGNYEQYF.